The subject of this entry is one TCR beta chain. No antigen is known for it. Then a second PCR, running about 6 to 11 cycles, was carried out with a sample-barcoded 5' primer and a J-beta primer mix. One entry per CDR3 protein results from TCRdb running MiXCR on the 5' RACE reads. Among more than 800,000 distinct CDR3 sequences listed, 45% were seen once. The data are from a study of blood T cells in healthy people across ages. Per-sample PBMC isolation yielded at least 7 million cells. Per sample, at least 5 micrograms of total RNA were extracted. The study, taken as a whole, reports: Relative to aged donors, long-lived donors carried more naive CD4+ cells and displayed higher diversity.

CDR1 and CDR2 (germline): DFQATT, SNEGSKA (reference sequence). The CDR3 length is 15 residues. Trimming shortened V by 5 bases and J by 0 bases, and 14 bases separated the two germline ends. The chain recombines TRBV20-1 with TRBJ2-1, with D tentatively TRBD2 (5 bases). The sequencing input was blood. The clonotype originates from a woman aged 60-75 years in good health. CDR3 DNA: TGCAGTGCTGGGGTGTGGCTAGCCTCCTACAATGAGCAGTTCTTC. This encodes CSAGVWLASYNEQFF.